This entry lists 2 T cell receptor beta chains sequenced from one sample in a study of OX40 agonist ivuxolimab in advanced cancers. Library generation was performed with the immunoSEQ multiplex PCR assay. TCRdb's version of the immuneACCESS table is confined to in-frame rearrangements and falls short of the full clone set. An unresolved V gene accounts for under half of the shortfall where checked; the remainder is of unknown origin. For this sample there are roughly 67,000 clones; more than 85% appear just once. The ten top clones hold about an eighth of the sample. This specimen consisted of CD4+ or CD8+ T cells sorted from blood, obtained in a trial of the OX40 agonist ivuxolimab. The origin of the receptors is an adult with an advanced solid tumor such as melanoma, head and neck, liver or kidney cancer.

The chain uses TRBV5-4 and TRBJ2-7, with 7 positions matching TRBD1. V lost 2 bases, J lost 5 bases, and 4 bases stayed unmatched. CDR3 length: 13 residues. CDR1 SGHNT and CDR2 YYREEE come from the germline V gene (reference sequence). The CDR3 region is CASSFDRANEQYF. CDR3 nucleotides: TGTGCCAGCAGCTTTGACAGGGCCAACGAGCAGTACTTC.

A single count supports this clone. The chain employs TRBV9 and TRBJ2-1, with 10 bases that match TRBD2. The germline V gene has CDR1 SGDLS and CDR2 YYNGEE. The trim removed 4 bases at V and 4 bases at J, leaving 8 bases unmatched. This CDR3 is 16 amino acids long. Written as DNA, the CDR3 is TGTGCCAGCAGCATCCGAGCGGGAGGGCCTTACAATGAGCAGTTCTTC. Translation gives CASSIRAGGPYNEQFF.